This TCR beta chain comes out of a study of OX40 agonist ivuxolimab in advanced cancers. Turning to the study itself: The dose of intravenous ivuxolimab that patients received every 2 weeks ranged from 0.01 to 10 mg/kg.

TCRdb's copy holds only in-frame clones and misses some; the assay was immunoSEQ multiplex PCR. The sample holds around 72,000 clones; 65% to 85% are singletons and the top ten take 5%. The CDR3 is made up of 8 amino acids. Germline V gene sequence: CDR1 SGHTA, CDR2 FQGNSA. Study-wide results and caveats: Among the nonresponders, some also had low normalized T-cell clonal expansion.

This clone came up a few times. What it binds is unknown. One junction end disagrees with the germline gene, perhaps due to a read error. On cycle 4 day 1 and cycle 7 day 1, as well as at baseline, blood was sampled. Sequencing was performed on CD4+ or CD8+ T cells sorted from blood, taken in a trial of the OX40 agonist ivuxolimab. The rearrangement links TRBV7-2 to TRBJ2-7, with D unclear. The TCR was taken from an adult with an advanced solid tumor such as melanoma, head and neck, liver or kidney cancer. For the CDR3, the DNA is TGTGCCAGCAGCTTAGCCCACTTC. Protein: CASSLAHF.